Following are 5 T cell receptor beta chains from one sample sequenced in a study of blood T cell repertoires in COVID-19 (dated by TCRdb to about 2020). The library was produced with the immunoSEQ multiplex PCR assay. TCRdb retrieved this table from immuneACCESS and kept in-frame rearrangements only. Not all clones are present; in checked studies, unresolved V genes account for under half, and no reason is known for the remainder. Recorded for this sample are 350,000 to 500,000 clones; 88% of them occurred a single time. 1.4% to 1.5% of the sample goes to the ten largest clones. The sequenced material came from PBMCs or T cells enriched from blood (not recorded which). These receptors came from a woman aged 18 to 35 who had been exposed to COVID-19.

This chain joins TRBV1 and TRBJ2-3; the DNA was not compared with TRBD2, the D call given in the table. TRBV1 is a known pseudogene. CDR3 size: 15 residues. CDR3 nucleotide sequence: TGCACCAGCAGCCAAGCGGCGGGGGGCACAGATACGCAGTATTTT. Translating gives CTSSQAAGGTDTQYF.

The chain is built from TRBV11-3 and TRBJ2-2; 7 bases fit TRBD2. The CDR3 consists of 16 residues. V gave up 1 base and J gave up 6 bases; unmatched junction bases: 8. From germline, CDR1 is SGHNT and CDR2 YENEEA. CDR3 loop: CASSLGSGRRSGELFF. The CDR3 coding sequence is TGTGCCAGCAGCTTAGGGTCCGGGAGGAGATCCGGGGAGCTGTTTTTT.

CDR3 in amino acids: CASSSSGGAPLAGVGEQFF. In DNA, the CDR3 is TGTGCCAGCAGTTCCTCAGGGGGGGCGCCGTTAGCGGGAGTTGGTGAGCAGTTCTTC. The chain carries TRBV28 and TRBJ2-1; 9 nucleotides match TRBD2. With V trimmed by 4 bases and J by 9 bases, 22 bases remained unmatched. Germline loops: CDR1 MDHEN, CDR2 SYDVKM. This CDR3 contains 19 residues.

The chain recombines TRBV5-1 with TRBJ1-2; D is ambiguous. The CDR3 is made up of 13 amino acids. CDR1 is SGHRS and CDR2 is YFSETQ in the germline V gene. Trimming took 5 bases from V and 6 from J, leaving 14 bases between them. CDR3 sequence reads: CASRGREGDGYTF. The CDR3, as DNA: TGCGCCAGCAGAGGCCGGGAGGGAGATGGCTACACCTTC.

V and J are TRBV4-2 and TRBJ2-5, with TRBD2 matching over 9 bases. The CDR3 runs to 17 residues. Germline lookup yields CDR1 LGHNA and CDR2 YNFKEQ. Trimming removed 0 bases from V and 5 bases from J; junction bases left unmatched: 10. CDR3 DNA: TGTGCCAGCAGCCAAGATGGCCAGCGGGGGGCCGGGGAGACCCAGTACTTC. It is translated as CASSQDGQRGAGETQYF.